One T cell receptor beta chain is described in this entry. This clone was detected once. Its antigen specificity is not known. Base qualities were left out, and no much larger clone turns up one base away. The data were taken from a study of OX40 agonist ivuxolimab in advanced cancers. Regarding the research as a whole: Ivuxolimab was an agonistic, fully human IgG2 monoclonal antibody directed against OX40 (CD134), a costimulatory receptor. Intravenous ivuxolimab was administered to patients every 2 weeks at six dose levels: 0.01, 0.1, 0.3, 1.5, 3 and 10 mg/kg. Of the 50 to 55 dose-escalation patients, hepatocellular carcinoma was present in around 19, melanoma in around 15, renal cell carcinoma in 9 and head and neck cancer in 9. The dose-escalation cohort was about 86% male with a mean age of approximately 60 years, ranging from roughly 23 to 79. Prior anti-PD-1, anti-PD-L1 or anti-CTLA-4 therapy was permitted, and approximately 40% of dose-escalation patients had received checkpoint inhibitors. Partial responses occurred in three dose-escalation patients, of whom one had hepatocellular carcinoma and two had cutaneous melanoma. Peripheral TCRbeta sequencing was intended to test whether TCR sequence diversity was altered and clonal T-cell expansion was caused by ivuxolimab. The paper reports the monotherapy dose-escalation portion (N = 52 patients) of the phase I ivuxolimab trial. What the study reported, not specific to this receptor: Low levels of normalized T-cell clonal expansion were also seen in some patients who did not respond. Antigen specificity was not determined for the clonally expanded peripheral T cells. In partial responders in the 0.1-3.0 mg/kg groups, normalized peripheral clonal expansion was found to be among the lowest, especially among CD8+ T cells. After ivuxolimab, more expanded clones were found on average in CD8+ T cells than in CD4+ T cells. At doses from 0.1 to 3.0 mg/kg, clonal expansion was seen in both CD4+ and CD8+ blood T cells between baseline and week 6.

Patients with autoimmune disease history or receiving systemic immunosuppression were excluded from the trial. Peripheral blood for TCR sequencing was drawn from every dose cohort at baseline, at cycle 4 day 1 and at cycle 7 day 1. The samples were drawn from a first-in-human, open-label, multicenter phase I dose-escalation trial of ivuxolimab. Adults with locally advanced or metastatic head and neck squamous cell, hepatocellular, melanoma or renal cell carcinoma were enrolled in the trial. Before TCR sequencing, CD4+ T cells and CD8+ T cells were sorted from peripheral blood as separate populations. CDR1 and CDR2, looked up from the germline V gene (reference sequence), are LNHDA and SQIVND. From the cysteine through the phenylalanine, the CDR3 covers 14 amino acids. Only CDR3 DNA remains: 42 bases, in frame from the first base. The junction carries 12 bases between V and J, which are trimmed by 7 bases and 3 bases respectively.

Genomic DNA was extracted from sorted cells for sequencing of the TCRbeta CDR3 region. TCRbeta CDR3 regions were sequenced using the immunoSEQ Assay. TCRdb re-hosts the immuneACCESS table, in-frame sequences only. Its copies lack some clones; in the studies checked, an unresolved V gene accounts for under half of them, and the cause for the rest is not known. The sample table shows tens of thousands of clones, and approximately 87% are seen once. Less than 0.55% of the sample belongs to the ten largest clones. The source material was CD4+ or CD8+ T cells sorted from blood, sampled in a trial of the OX40 agonist ivuxolimab. The sequence is built from TRBV19 and TRBJ1-4; a tentative D match to TRBD1 spans 5 bases. This TCR came from an adult with an advanced solid tumor such as melanoma, head and neck, liver or kidney cancer. This receptor carries the CDR3 CASTNQGANEKLFF. The nucleotide sequence is TGTGCCAGTACAAATCAGGGAGCTAATGAAAAACTGTTTTTT. Here the CDR3 is joined to the reference TRBV19 and TRBJ1-4 genes, and the full variable domain is: DGGITQSPKYLFRKEGQNVTLSCEQNLNHDAMYWYRQDPGQGLRLIYYSQIVNDFQKGDIAEGYSVSREKKESFPLTVTSAQKNPTAFYLCASTNQGANEKLFFGSGTQLSVL.